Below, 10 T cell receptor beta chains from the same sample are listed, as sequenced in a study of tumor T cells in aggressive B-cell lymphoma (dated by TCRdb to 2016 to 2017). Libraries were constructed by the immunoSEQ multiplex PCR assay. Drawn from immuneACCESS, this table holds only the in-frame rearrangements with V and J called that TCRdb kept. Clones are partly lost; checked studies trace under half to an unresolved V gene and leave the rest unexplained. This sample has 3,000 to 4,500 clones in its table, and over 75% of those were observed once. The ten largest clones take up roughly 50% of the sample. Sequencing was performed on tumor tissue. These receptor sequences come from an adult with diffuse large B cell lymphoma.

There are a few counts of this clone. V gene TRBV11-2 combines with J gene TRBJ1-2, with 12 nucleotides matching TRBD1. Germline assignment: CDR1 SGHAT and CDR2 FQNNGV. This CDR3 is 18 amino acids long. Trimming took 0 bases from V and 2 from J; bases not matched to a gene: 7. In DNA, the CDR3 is TGTGCCAGCAGCTTAGAACCTGGGACAGGGGGCGGGAACTATGGCTACACCTTC. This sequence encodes CASSLEPGTGGGNYGYTF. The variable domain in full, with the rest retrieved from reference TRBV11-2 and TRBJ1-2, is EAGVAQSPRYKIIEKRQSVAFWCNPISGHATLYWYQQILGQGPKLLIQFQNNGVVDDSQLPKDRFSAERLKGVDSTLKIQPAKLEDSAVYLCASSLEPGTGGGNYGYTFGSGTRLTVV.

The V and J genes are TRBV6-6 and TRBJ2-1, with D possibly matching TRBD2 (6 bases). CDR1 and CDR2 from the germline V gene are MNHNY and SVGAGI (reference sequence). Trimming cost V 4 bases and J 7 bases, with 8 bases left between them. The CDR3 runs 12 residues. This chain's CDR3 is CASSSTRNEQFF. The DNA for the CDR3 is TGTGCCAGCAGTTCGACTAGAAATGAGCAGTTCTTC.

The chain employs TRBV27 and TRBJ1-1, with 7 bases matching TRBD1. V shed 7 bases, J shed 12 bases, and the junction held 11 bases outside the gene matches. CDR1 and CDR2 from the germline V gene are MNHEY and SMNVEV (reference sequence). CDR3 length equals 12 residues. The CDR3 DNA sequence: TGTGCCAGCACCCGGCGGACAGGTCAAACTTTCTTT. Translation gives CASTRRTGQTFF.

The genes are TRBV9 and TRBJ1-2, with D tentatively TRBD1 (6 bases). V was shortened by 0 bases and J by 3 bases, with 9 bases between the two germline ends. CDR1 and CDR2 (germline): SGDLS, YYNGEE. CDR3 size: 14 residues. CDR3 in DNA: TGTGCCAGCAGCGTAGATGGGGGCGACTATGGCTACACCTTC. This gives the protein CASSVDGGDYGYTF.

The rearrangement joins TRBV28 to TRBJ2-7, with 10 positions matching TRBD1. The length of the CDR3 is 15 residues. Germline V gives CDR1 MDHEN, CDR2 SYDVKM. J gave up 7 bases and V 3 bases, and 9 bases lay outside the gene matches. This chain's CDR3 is CASSFRTGGGREQYF. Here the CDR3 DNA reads TGTGCCAGCAGTTTCAGGACAGGGGGGGGTCGGGAGCAGTACTTC.

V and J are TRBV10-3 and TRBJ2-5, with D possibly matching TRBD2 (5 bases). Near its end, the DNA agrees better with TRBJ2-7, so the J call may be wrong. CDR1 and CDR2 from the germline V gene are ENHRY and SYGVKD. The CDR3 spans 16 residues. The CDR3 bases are TGTGCCATCAGTGAGTCGCGGGTCCTATCCTCCTACGAGCAGTACTTC. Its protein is CAISESRVLSSYEQYF.

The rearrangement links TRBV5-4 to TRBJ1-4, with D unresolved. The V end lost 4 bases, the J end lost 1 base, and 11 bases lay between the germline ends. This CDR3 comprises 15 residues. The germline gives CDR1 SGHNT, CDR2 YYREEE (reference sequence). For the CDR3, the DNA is TGTGCCAGCAGCACGCGCCTCGGAACTAATGAAAAACTGTTTTTT. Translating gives CASSTRLGTNEKLFF.

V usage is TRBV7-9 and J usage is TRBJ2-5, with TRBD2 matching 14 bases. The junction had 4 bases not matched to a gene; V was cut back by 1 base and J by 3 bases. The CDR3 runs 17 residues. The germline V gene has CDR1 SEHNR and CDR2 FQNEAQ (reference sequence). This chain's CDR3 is CASSLGLAGGKEETQYF. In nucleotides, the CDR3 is TGTGCCAGCAGCTTAGGACTAGCGGGAGGGAAGGAAGAGACCCAGTACTTC.

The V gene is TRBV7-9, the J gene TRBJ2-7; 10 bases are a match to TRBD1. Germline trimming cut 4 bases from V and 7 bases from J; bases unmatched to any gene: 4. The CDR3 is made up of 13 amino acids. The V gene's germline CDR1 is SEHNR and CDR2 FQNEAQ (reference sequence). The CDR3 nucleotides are TGTGCCAGCAGCTCCCGGGGACAGGGGGAGCAGTACTTC. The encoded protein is CASSSRGQGEQYF.

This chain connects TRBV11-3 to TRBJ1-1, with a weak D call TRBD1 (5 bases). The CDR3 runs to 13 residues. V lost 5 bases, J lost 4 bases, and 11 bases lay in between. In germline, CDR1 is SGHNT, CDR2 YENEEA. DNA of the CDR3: TGTGCCAGCAGCAGTCGGGGGGGCACTGAAGCTTTCTTT. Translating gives CASSSRGGTEAFF. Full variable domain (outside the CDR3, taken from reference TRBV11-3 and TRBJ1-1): EAGVVQSPRYKIIEKKQPVAFWCNPISGHNTLYWYLQNLGQGPELLIRYENEEAVDDSQLPKDRFSAERLKGVDSTLKIQPAELGDSAVYLCASSSRGGTEAFFGQGTRLTVV.